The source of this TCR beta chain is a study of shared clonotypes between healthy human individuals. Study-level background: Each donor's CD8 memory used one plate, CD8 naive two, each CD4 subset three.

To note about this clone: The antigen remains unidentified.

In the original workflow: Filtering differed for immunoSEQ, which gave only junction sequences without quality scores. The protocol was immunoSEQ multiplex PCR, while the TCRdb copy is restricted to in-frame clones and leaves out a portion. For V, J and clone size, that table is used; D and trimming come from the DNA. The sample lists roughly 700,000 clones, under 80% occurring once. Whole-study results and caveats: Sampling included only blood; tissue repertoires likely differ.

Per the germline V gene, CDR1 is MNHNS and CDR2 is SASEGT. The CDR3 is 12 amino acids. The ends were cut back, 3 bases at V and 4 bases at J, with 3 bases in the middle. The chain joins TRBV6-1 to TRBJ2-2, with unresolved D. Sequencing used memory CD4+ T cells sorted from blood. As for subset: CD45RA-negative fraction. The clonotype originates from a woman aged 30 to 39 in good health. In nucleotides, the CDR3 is TGTGCCAGCAGTGAGTCCACCGGGGAGCTGTTTTTT. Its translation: CASSESTGELFF.